This T cell receptor (beta chain) emerged from a study of human T cells and chemical hapten exposure. TCRdb used MiXCR to reprocess the 5' RACE reads, holding one entry per CDR3 protein. Of tens of thousands of distinct CDR3 sequences listed, less than 20% are singletons. V lost 0 bases and J lost 7, with 10 bases in between. CDR3 size: 14 residues. The germline CDR1 and CDR2 sequences are SGHTA and FQGNSA. Unfractionated whole blood was the source from which total RNA was extracted. The V gene is TRBV7-2, the J gene TRBJ1-5, with D possibly being TRBD1 (5 bases). The receptor was derived from a female donor in good health. The DNA for the CDR3 is TGTGCCAGCAGCTTAGCCCCCAGGGTCCAGCCCCAGCATTTT. Translation gives CASSLAPRVQPQHF.